The entry below describes one T cell receptor beta chain. Its antigen is not yet known. This clone may be a read error of a much larger clone one base away. The sample's treatment or condition label, in plain terms: allogeneic hematopoietic cell transplantation with graft depleted of TCRalphabeta T cells and CD19 B cells. The transplant recipients were children given TCRalphabeta/CD19-depleted allogeneic hematopoietic cell grafts. The CDR3 goes from the cysteine to the phenylalanine over 15 residues. Kept here is only the CDR3 DNA, which spans 45 bases and is read in frame from base 1. The CDR1 and CDR2 encoded by the germline V gene are MNHEY and SVGEGT. V sheds 6 bases and J sheds 0 bases, leaving 12 bases between their ends. The library came from PCR. TCRdb records Illumina HiSeq 2500 as the sequencer. TCR libraries were prepared with molecular barcoding, using unique molecular identifiers to normalize TCRbeta repertoire quantification. TCRdb reprocessed the public reads (quality trimming at Q25 with fastp, clone calling with MiXCR) and kept in-frame beta chains. CDR3 protein duplicates are merged, each entry listing the most common genes and DNA. The sample has about 260,000 distinct CDR3 sequences on record, more than 9% of them singletons. Of the sample, 20% to 25% is held by the ten largest clones.

The record originates from a study of T-cell reconstitution after alpha-beta-depleted transplantation in children (TCRdb year 2016). A note on the overall study: Using TCR repertoire profiling, the study quantitatively followed how T-cell immune reconstitution unfolded in children after TCRalphabeta/CD19-depleted allogeneic hematopoietic cell transplantation.

General findings and caveats noted by the study authors: The frequencies of hyperexpanded clones fell over the following months, and after one year, T-cell counts and TCRbeta diversity were mostly attributed to newly produced T cells. In some patients, the high TCRbeta diversity seen at day 60 was put down to recipient T cells and intrathymic progenitors that had survived conditioning. The apparently early recovery of alphabetaT-cell counts about two months after transplant reportedly depended on only several hundred rapidly expanded clones that came from non-depleted graft cells.

The sample here was peripheral blood, taken 180 days after TCRalphabeta/CD19-depleted stem cell transplant. This TCR was recovered from a male patient aged 2 to 10 who had a stem cell transplant for chronic granulomatous disease, so the T cells may come from the graft donor. The rearranged segments are TRBV6-2 or TRBV6-3 and TRBJ2-1, with TRBD2 perhaps the D gene, on 6 matching bases. The sequenced DNA: TGTGCCAGCAGATCGGAGGGCCTCTCCTACAATGAGCAGTTCTTC. The translation is CASRSEGLSYNEQFF.